This TCR beta chain was retrieved from a study of T cells expressing NK-cell markers. Germline values: CDR1 MNHEY, CDR2 SMNVEV (reference sequence). This CDR3 is 15 amino acids long. The cDNA for TCR beta came from 5'RACE template switching with UMIs. Reanalyzing the 5' RACE reads, TCRdb keeps one entry per CDR3 protein, without DNA. Its table lists 150,000 or so distinct CDR3 sequences. The chain carries TRBV27 and TRBJ1-1; checking the TCRdb D call of TRBD1 is not possible without DNA. Sequencing was carried out using blood T cells: a sorted CD56 or NKG2C T cell subset, CD4+ or CD8+ T cells, or bulk PBMC T cells (not recorded which). This TCR derives from a woman aged 18-70 years in good health. This CDR3 reads CASTTGGGTWTEAFF.